This T cell receptor beta chain is drawn from a study of siplizumab effects on memory and regulatory T cells. Notes on the study in general: Unstimulated subsets contained matches for only a minor fraction of alloreactive clones. Naive T cells seemed more diverse than memory cells and seemed major alloresponse contributors. The suppressive capacity of proliferating Tregs from siplizumab cultures remained unconfirmed.

As regards this clone: Its specificity is not known.

Here immunoSEQ multiplex PCR was the method, and the copy in TCRdb shows in-frame clones only, minus some. The repertoire holds about 94,000 clones, 94% seen once, with roughly 0.29% in the top ten. This CDR3 comprises 15 residues. Losses at the gene ends were 4 bases for V and 3 bases for J; bases not matched to a gene: 4. CDR1 is SGHRS, CDR2 YFSETQ, per germline. The receptor was derived from a human donor in good health. The V and J genes are TRBV5-1 and TRBJ2-1, with 10 bases fitting TRBD1. Material for sequencing was non-Treg CD4+ T cells sorted from blood. CDR3 nucleotide sequence: TGCGCCAGCAGCGGAGACAGGGGGCTCTACAATGAGCAGTTCTTC. Amino acids: CASSGDRGLYNEQFF.